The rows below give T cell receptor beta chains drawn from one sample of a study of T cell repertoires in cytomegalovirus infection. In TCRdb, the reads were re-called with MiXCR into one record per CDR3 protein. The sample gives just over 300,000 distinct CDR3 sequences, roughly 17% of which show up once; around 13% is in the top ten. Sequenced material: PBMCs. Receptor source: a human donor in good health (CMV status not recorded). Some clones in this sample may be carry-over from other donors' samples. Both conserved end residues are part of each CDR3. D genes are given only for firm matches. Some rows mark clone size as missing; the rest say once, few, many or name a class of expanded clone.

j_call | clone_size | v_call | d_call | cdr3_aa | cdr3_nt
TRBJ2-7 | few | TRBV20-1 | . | CSARTGTDPYEQYF | TGCAGTGCTAGGACCGGGACGGACCCCTACGAGCAGTACTTC
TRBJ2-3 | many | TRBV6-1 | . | CASSAFSGLPDTQYF | TGTGCCAGCAGCGCCTTCTCCGGGCTCCCCGATACGCAGTATTTT
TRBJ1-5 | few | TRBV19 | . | CASSIPGVVGGYQPQHF | TGTGCCAGTAGTATTCCGGGGGTGGTCGGAGGGTATCAGCCCCAGCATTTT
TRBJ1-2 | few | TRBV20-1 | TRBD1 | CSASEGAFLPYGYTF | TGCAGTGCTTCTGAGGGGGCGTTTCTACCATATGGCTACACCTTC
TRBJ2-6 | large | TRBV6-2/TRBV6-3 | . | CASSTFPGANVLTF | TGTGCCAGCTCGACGTTCCCCGGGGCCAACGTCCTGACTTTC
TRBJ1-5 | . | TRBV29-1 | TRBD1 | CSVKGGGNQPQHF | TGCAGCGTTAAAGGGGGCGGCAATCAGCCCCAGCATTTT
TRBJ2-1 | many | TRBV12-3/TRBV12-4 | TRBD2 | CASGRLAGHGEQFF | TGTGCCAGCGGCAGACTAGCGGGACACGGTGAGCAGTTCTTC
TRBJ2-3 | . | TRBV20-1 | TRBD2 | CSAPLAGGRTDTQYF | TGCAGTGCTCCACTAGCGGGGGGCCGGACAGATACGCAGTATTTT
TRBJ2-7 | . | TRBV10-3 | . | CAIRLNFSYEQYF | TGTGCCATCCGACTTAATTTTAGCTACGAGCAGTACTTC
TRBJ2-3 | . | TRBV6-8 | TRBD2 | CASSYLSTSGGSVSLPSYF | TGTGCCAGCAGTTACCTGTCGACTAGCGGGGGGTCTGTTTCGTTGCCATCGTATTTT
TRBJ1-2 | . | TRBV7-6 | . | CASSLETTGTNGYTF | TGTGCCAGCAGCTTAGAAACCACCGGGACTAACGGCTACACCTTC
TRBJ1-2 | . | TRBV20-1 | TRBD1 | CSLTGAPPYNYGYTF | TGCAGTTTAACAGGGGCCCCTCCTTATAACTATGGCTACACCTTC
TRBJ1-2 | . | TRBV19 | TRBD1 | CASKPTGNYGYTF | TGTGCCAGTAAACCGACAGGGAACTATGGCTACACCTTC
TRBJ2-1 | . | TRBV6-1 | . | CATLTSDSPNEQFF | TGTGCCACACTTACCTCGGACAGTCCTAATGAGCAGTTCTTC
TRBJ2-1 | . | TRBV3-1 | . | CASSQAPGSYNEQFF | TGTGCCAGCAGCCAAGCCCCCGGCTCCTACAATGAGCAGTTCTTC
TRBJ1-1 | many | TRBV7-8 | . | CASSAGLTNTEAFF | TGTGCCAGCAGCGCGGGACTGACGAACACTGAAGCTTTCTTT
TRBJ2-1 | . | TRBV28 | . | CASSSPGDGSHEQFF | TGTGCCAGCAGTTCTCCCGGGGACGGGAGCCATGAGCAGTTCTTC
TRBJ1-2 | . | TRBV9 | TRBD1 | CASSVPQGNYGYTF | TGTGCCAGCAGCGTACCACAGGGGAACTATGGCTACACCTTC